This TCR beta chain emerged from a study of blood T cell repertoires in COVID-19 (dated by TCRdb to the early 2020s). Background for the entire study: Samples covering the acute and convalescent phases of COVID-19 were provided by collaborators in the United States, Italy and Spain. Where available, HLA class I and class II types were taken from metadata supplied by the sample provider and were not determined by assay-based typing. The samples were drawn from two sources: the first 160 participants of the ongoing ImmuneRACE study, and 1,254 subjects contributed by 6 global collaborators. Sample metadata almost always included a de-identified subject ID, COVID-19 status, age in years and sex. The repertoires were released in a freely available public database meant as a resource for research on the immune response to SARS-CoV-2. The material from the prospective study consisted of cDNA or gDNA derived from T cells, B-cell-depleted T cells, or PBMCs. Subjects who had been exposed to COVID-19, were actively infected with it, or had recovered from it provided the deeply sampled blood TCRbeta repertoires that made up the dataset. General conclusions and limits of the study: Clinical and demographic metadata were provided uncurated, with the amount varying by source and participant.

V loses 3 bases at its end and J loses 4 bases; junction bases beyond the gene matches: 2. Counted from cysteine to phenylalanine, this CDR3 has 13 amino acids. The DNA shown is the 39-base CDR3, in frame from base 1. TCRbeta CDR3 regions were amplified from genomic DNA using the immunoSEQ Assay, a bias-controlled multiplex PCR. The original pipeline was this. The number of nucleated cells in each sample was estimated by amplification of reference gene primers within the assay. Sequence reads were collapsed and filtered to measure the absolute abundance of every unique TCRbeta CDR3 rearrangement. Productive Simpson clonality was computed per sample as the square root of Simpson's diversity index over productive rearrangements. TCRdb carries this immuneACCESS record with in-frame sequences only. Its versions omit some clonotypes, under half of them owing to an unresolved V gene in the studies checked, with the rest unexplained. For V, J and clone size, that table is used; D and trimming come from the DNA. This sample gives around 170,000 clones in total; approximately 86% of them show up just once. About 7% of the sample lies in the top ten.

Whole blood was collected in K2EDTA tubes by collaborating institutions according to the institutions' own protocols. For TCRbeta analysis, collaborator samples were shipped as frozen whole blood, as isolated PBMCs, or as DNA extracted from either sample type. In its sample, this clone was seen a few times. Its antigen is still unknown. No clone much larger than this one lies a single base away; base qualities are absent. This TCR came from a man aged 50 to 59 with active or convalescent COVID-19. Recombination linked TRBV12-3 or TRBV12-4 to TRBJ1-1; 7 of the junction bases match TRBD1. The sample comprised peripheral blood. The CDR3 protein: CASSFRQGTEAFF. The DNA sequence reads TGTGCCAGCAGTTTCCGACAGGGCACTGAAGCTTTCTTT.